One and the same sample provided the 27 T cell receptor beta chains below, sequenced in a study of blood T cell repertoires in COVID-19. Libraries were prepared by immunoSEQ multiplex PCR; TCRdb keeps only in-frame clonotypes and omits some of them. The data show fewer than 85,000 clones, about three quarters seen once. Sequencing was done on a sample of peripheral blood. These receptors were taken from a woman at least 80 years old with active or convalescent COVID-19.

This chain connects TRBV27 to TRBJ1-5; D is ambiguous. Germline V CDR1 and CDR2: MNHEY, SMNVEV (reference sequence). The CDR3 sequence is 13 residues long. Trimming removed 6 bases at V and 0 bases at J, with 6 bases between. The CDR3 protein is CASSPYSNQPQHF. CDR3 nucleotide sequence: TGTGCCAGCAGCCCGTATAGCAATCAGCCCCAGCATTTT.

The V and J genes are TRBV7-8 and TRBJ1-1, with D perhaps matching TRBD1 (6 bases). This CDR3 is 14 amino acids long. The germline V and J ends were trimmed by 6 bases and 1 base, with 12 bases remaining between them. Germline CDR1 and CDR2: SGHVS and FQNEAQ. This CDR3 is CASRIGGPNTEAFF. In nucleotides, the CDR3 is TGTGCCAGCAGGATAGGGGGACCGAACACTGAAGCTTTCTTT.

The CDR3 loop reads CASSSLLLETQYF. The CDR3 DNA is TGTGCCAGCAGCAGCTTACTTCTGGAGACCCAGTACTTC. The V call is TRBV11-2, the J call TRBJ2-5; D gene ambiguous. The germline V gene encodes CDR1 SGHAT and CDR2 FQNNGV. The CDR3 sequence is 13 residues long. V gave up 5 bases and J gave up 5 bases, with 12 bases separating them. Variable domain in full (rest from reference TRBV11-2 and TRBJ2-5): EAGVAQSPRYKIIEKRQSVAFWCNPISGHATLYWYQQILGQGPKLLIQFQNNGVVDDSQLPKDRFSAERLKGVDSTLKIQPAKLEDSAVYLCASSSLLLETQYFGPGTRLLVL.

The sample holds one count of this clone. J is TRBJ1-2 and V is TRBV14; 7 bases match TRBD1. The CDR3 has 13 amino acids. Germline V gene sequence: CDR1 SGHDN, CDR2 FVKESK. Germline trimming cut 1 base from V and 8 bases from J; bases unmatched to any gene: 4. The CDR3 is CASSQVQGQGYTF. The CDR3 DNA is TGTGCCAGCAGCCAAGTGCAGGGACAGGGCTACACCTTC.

V usage is TRBV3-1 (or the pseudogene TRBV3-2) and J usage is TRBJ1-1, with a tentative D call TRBD1 (6 bases). V was clipped by 0 bases and J by 0 bases, with 32 bases between them. The CDR3 extends over 23 amino acids. Germline lookup yields CDR1 LGHDT and CDR2 YNNKEL (reference sequence). CDR3 region: CASSQEKPPVQKPGHSMNTEAFF. The CDR3, as DNA: TGTGCCAGCAGCCAAGAAAAGCCACCGGTGCAAAAACCGGGACACAGCATGAACACTGAAGCTTTCTTT.

J is TRBJ2-7 and V is TRBV6-2 or TRBV6-3; TRBD1 is a possible D gene (6 bases). V lost 6 bases and J 0 bases, leaving 18 bases between the germline ends. This CDR3 is built from 16 residues. Germline-derived CDR1 and CDR2 are MNHEY and SVGEGT. CDR3 in DNA: TGTGCCAGCAGCCTCGCCGTTACGACAGGCTCCTACGAGCAGTACTTC. Translating it yields CASSLAVTTGSYEQYF.

The V call is TRBV30, the J call TRBJ1-1; D may be TRBD1 (5 bases). Germline lookup yields CDR1 GTSNPN and CDR2 SVGIG (reference sequence). This CDR3 is 13 amino acids long. V was trimmed by 0 bases and J by 4 bases, leaving 9 bases between them. DNA of the CDR3: TGTGCCTGGAGTGTACTTACAGGCACTGAAGCTTTCTTT. This codes for CAWSVLTGTEAFF.

The chain joins TRBV4-3 to TRBJ2-1; a weak D match, TRBD2 (6 bases). Trimming cost V 4 bases and J 0 bases, with 10 bases left between them. The CDR3 consists of 15 residues. Germline V CDR1 and CDR2: LGHNA, YSLEER. CDR3 loop: CASSLGGYSYNEQFF. The CDR3, as DNA: TGCGCCAGCAGCCTCGGGGGTTACTCCTACAATGAGCAGTTCTTC.

The CDR3 sequence is CASSPEGSYGYTF. CDR3 sequence (DNA): TGTGCCAGCAGTCCCGAGGGAAGTTATGGCTACACCTTC. The chain links TRBV11-2 to TRBJ1-2; D call uncertain. Germline values: CDR1 SGHAT, CDR2 FQNNGV. This CDR3 contains 13 residues. V was cut by 6 bases and J by 5 bases, with 13 bases left in between.

This sequence joins TRBV6-5 and TRBJ2-7; 8 positions match TRBD2. The germline V gene encodes CDR1 MNHEY and CDR2 SVGAGI. This CDR3 is built from 15 residues. The trim removed 4 bases at V and 3 bases at J, leaving 8 bases unmatched. CDR3 coding DNA: TGTGCCAGCAGTTCGGGGGGGGGTGGTGGCTACGAGCAGTACTTC. This translates into CASSSGGGGGYEQYF.

The rearrangement uses TRBV9 and TRBJ1-1; D call uncertain. The V gene lost 0 bases and the J gene lost 1 base, with 10 bases spanning the gap. There are 15 residues in the CDR3. Germline CDR1 SGDLS, CDR2 YYNGEE. CDR3 protein: CASSVVRVGNTEAFF. CDR3 coding DNA: TGTGCCAGCAGCGTAGTGCGGGTCGGGAACACTGAAGCTTTCTTT.

CDR3 sequence: CASRQGVISDEQFF. For the CDR3, the DNA is TGTGCCAGCAGACAGGGGGTAATTTCGGATGAGCAGTTCTTC. V usage is TRBV6-4 and J usage is TRBJ2-1, with 8 bases identical to TRBD1. The CDR3 is 14 amino acids. Unmatched junction bases numbered 9, after V lost 6 bases and J lost 8 bases. Germline lookup yields CDR1 MRHNA and CDR2 SNTAGT.

The chain links TRBV9 to TRBJ1-2, with a weak D call TRBD1 (6 bases). Trimming cost V 3 bases and J 0 bases, with 12 bases left between them. Germline V gene sequence: CDR1 SGDLS, CDR2 YYNGEE. The CDR3 has 15 amino acids. The CDR3 reads CASSETGAANYGYTF. The CDR3 coding sequence is TGTGCCAGCAGCGAGACAGGTGCCGCTAACTATGGCTACACCTTC.

This chain joins TRBV15 and TRBJ1-5; D is uncertain. Per the germline V gene, CDR1 is LNHNV and CDR2 is YYDKDF (reference sequence). Trimming shortened V by 0 bases and J by 9 bases, and 9 bases separated the two germline ends. There are 13 residues in the CDR3. The CDR3 coding sequence is TGTGCCACCAGCAGAGACTTAACGGGGCCCCAGCATTTT. Translated, it gives CATSRDLTGPQHF.

The CDR3 DNA follows: TGTGCCAGCAGTTACAGGGGACTTATGAACACTGAAGCTTTCTTT. Its protein product is CASSYRGLMNTEAFF. The chain uses TRBV6-2 or TRBV6-3 and TRBJ1-1; D is possibly TRBD1 (5 bases). V was cut by 2 bases and J by 0 bases, with 10 bases left in between. The germline V gene encodes CDR1 MNHEY and CDR2 SVGEGT. The CDR3 runs to 15 residues.

The chain combines TRBV5-1 with TRBJ2-3, with TRBD1 matching 7 bases. From germline, CDR1 is SGHRS and CDR2 YFSETQ. The CDR3 contains 14 residues. Trimming cost V 4 bases and J 2 bases; bases outside gene matches: 4. The CDR3 DNA reads as TGCGCCAGCAGCCCGGGACAGCCCACAGATACGCAGTATTTT. This translates into CASSPGQPTDTQYF.

As regards this clone: Sequence at one end of the junction differs from germline and may be a read error. The chain's CDR3 is CASSTTGRYSSPLHF. The CDR3 region has the DNA TGTGCCAGCAGTACAACCGGGAGATATAGTTCACCCCTCCACTTT. The gene calls are TRBV6-5 and TRBJ1-6; unclear D gene. Germline V gene lookup returns CDR1 MNHEY and CDR2 SVGAGI. The CDR3 is made up of 15 amino acids.

V usage is TRBV4-1 and J usage is TRBJ2-3; the match to TRBD1 covers 9 bases. The germline V gene has CDR1 MGHRA and CDR2 YSYEKL. CDR3 length: 18 amino acids. V shed 5 bases and J 5 bases; nucleotides not matched to a gene: 17. The CDR3 nucleotides are TGCGCCAGCAGCGGCCGACAACAAGGGACAGGGTGGGAAGATACGCAGTATTTT. This gives the protein CASSGRQQGTGWEDTQYF.

This clone was recorded at least ten times. The chain couples TRBV6-5 to TRBJ1-2, with TRBD1 matching 10 bases. This CDR3 spans 15 amino acids. Germline trimming cut 8 bases from V and 3 bases from J; bases unmatched to any gene: 9. Per germline, CDR1 MNHEY and CDR2 SVGAGI. The CDR3 region has the DNA TGTGCCAGCTTGGGGGAGGGGACAGGGGACTATGGCTACACCTTC. It yields the protein CASLGEGTGDYGYTF.

The J gene is TRBJ2-1, the V gene TRBV27; TRBD2 agrees at 9 bases. The CDR3 contains 13 residues. V was clipped by 4 bases and J by 10 bases; unmatched bases: 5. Germline V gene lookup returns CDR1 MNHEY and CDR2 SMNVEV (reference sequence). The CDR3 loop reads CASSSRGGGEQFF. The CDR3 nucleotides read TGTGCCAGCAGTTCGCGGGGGGGCGGGGAGCAGTTCTTC.

This chain connects TRBV7-6 to TRBJ1-4; D is unresolved. Trimming pared 4 bases from V and 8 bases from J, leaving 11 bases between. The CDR3 spans 13 residues. Germline values: CDR1 SGHVS, CDR2 FNYEAQ. The chain's CDR3 is CASSSSVEEKLFF. The CDR3 nucleotides are TGTGCCAGCAGCTCCTCGGTCGAGGAAAAACTGTTTTTT.

In DNA, the CDR3 is TGTGCCAGCAGCTTAGAGTCCCTGCAGGGGGCAGTGAAGACCCAGTACTTC. Protein: CASSLESLQGAVKTQYF. V is TRBV11-3 and J is TRBJ2-5; 8 bases are a match to TRBD1. The V segment lost 0 bases and the J segment 6 bases; nucleotides outside the gene matches: 12. The CDR3 sequence is 17 residues long. CDR1 is SGHNT, CDR2 YENEEA, per germline.

This sequence joins TRBV3-1 (or the pseudogene TRBV3-2) and TRBJ2-2; maybe TRBD1 (5 bases). This CDR3 spans 15 amino acids. V gave up 3 bases and J gave up 3 bases, with 11 bases separating them. Looked up from germline, CDR1 is LGHDT and CDR2 is YNNKEL (reference sequence). This chain's CDR3 is CASSQWGSYTGELFF. CDR3 in DNA: TGTGCCAGCAGCCAGTGGGGCTCCTACACCGGGGAGCTGTTTTTT.

This clone was observed once. The chain links TRBV7-2 to TRBJ1-3, with 7 bases lining up with TRBD1. Trimming at V came to 2 bases and at J to 0 bases, leaving 7 bases not matched to a gene. This CDR3 has 17 residues. From germline, CDR1 is SGHTA and CDR2 FQGNSA. CDR3 nucleotides: TGTGCCAGCAGCTTACGAGGGACAGCGGTCTCTGGAAACACCATATATTTT. Translation: CASSLRGTAVSGNTIYF.

The chain combines TRBV5-1 with TRBJ2-5; TRBD2 aligns across 11 bases. Germline-derived CDR1 and CDR2 are SGHRS and YFSETQ. This CDR3 is 15 amino acids long. Germline trimming cut 0 bases from V and 5 bases from J; bases unmatched to any gene: 3. The CDR3 region is CASSLDASGRETQYF. CDR3 bases: TGCGCCAGCAGCTTGGATGCTAGCGGGAGGGAGACCCAGTACTTC.

The chain employs TRBV6-6 and TRBJ1-5, with D possibly being TRBD1 (6 bases). The CDR3 loop spans 15 amino acids. V shed 4 bases and J shed 3 bases, with 13 bases lying between them. Germline-derived CDR1 and CDR2 are MNHNY and SVGAGI (reference sequence). CDR3 residues: CASSSPRGSNQPQHF. In nucleotides, the CDR3 is TGTGCCAGCAGTTCCCCCAGGGGATCCAATCAGCCCCAGCATTTT.

The chain is built from TRBV19 and TRBJ2-2, with TRBD2 matching 7 bases. CDR3 length: 16 amino acids. With V trimmed by 3 bases and J by 6 bases, 10 bases remained unmatched. CDR1 is LNHDA and CDR2 is SQIVND in the germline V gene (reference sequence). CDR3 DNA: TGTGCCAGTAGTATGAGGGGAGGGGTGGTCGCCGGGGAGCTGTTTTTT. Its protein product is CASSMRGGVVAGELFF.